This is a list of T cell receptor beta chains from one sample in a study of control samples from healthy donors and cancer patients. Sequencing used immunoSEQ multiplex PCR; TCRdb keeps in-frame clones, though not all of them. Found here are some 150,000 clones, roughly 91% of them singletons; the top ten hold roughly 1.6%. The sequenced sample consisted of blood. The receptors come from a woman in her 30s in good health. Each CDR3 is given with its conserved first and last residue. The D gene is left open where the match is weak. A row's size may be missing; if present it is once, few, many or a size class.

d_gene: .; abundance: .; v_gene: TRBV5-1; j_gene: TRBJ1-2; CDR3aa: CASSLWDQDPYGYTF; CDR3nt: TGCGCCAGCAGCTTGTGGGATCAGGATCCCTATGGCTACACCTTC
d_gene: TRBD1; abundance: .; v_gene: TRBV7-9; j_gene: TRBJ1-6; CDR3aa: CASSLRQGGSPLHF; CDR3nt: TGTGCCAGCAGCTTGAGACAGGGAGGTTCACCCCTCCACTTT
d_gene: .; abundance: .; v_gene: TRBV4-1; j_gene: TRBJ1-6; CDR3aa: CASSQGDRSSYNSPLHF; CDR3nt: TGCGCCAGCAGCCAGGGAGACCGGAGCTCCTATAATTCACCCCTCCACTTT
d_gene: TRBD1; abundance: .; v_gene: TRBV6-5; j_gene: TRBJ2-3; CDR3aa: CASSNRGSADTQYF; CDR3nt: TGTGCCAGCAGCAACAGGGGGTCGGCAGATACGCAGTATTTT
d_gene: .; abundance: .; v_gene: TRBV9; j_gene: TRBJ2-3; CDR3aa: CASSAGTSTDTQYF; CDR3nt: TGTGCCAGCTCCGCGGGGACTAGCACAGATACGCAGTATTTT
d_gene: TRBD1; abundance: .; v_gene: TRBV7-9; j_gene: TRBJ1-1; CDR3aa: CASSPRDRANTEAFF; CDR3nt: TGTGCCAGCAGCCCCCGGGACAGGGCGAACACTGAAGCTTTCTTT
d_gene: .; abundance: once; v_gene: TRBV27; j_gene: TRBJ1-6; CDR3aa: CASASRGLLNSPLHF; CDR3nt: TGTGCCAGCGCCTCGAGAGGGCTACTTAATTCACCCCTCCACTTT
d_gene: .; abundance: .; v_gene: TRBV7-9; j_gene: TRBJ2-3; CDR3aa: CASSWDSTDTQYF; CDR3nt: TGTGCCAGCAGCTGGGACAGCACAGATACGCAGTATTTT
d_gene: .; abundance: .; v_gene: TRBV7-8; j_gene: TRBJ1-2; CDR3aa: CASSSGRSYGYTF; CDR3nt: TGTGCCAGCAGCTCCGGCAGGTCCTATGGCTACACCTTC
d_gene: TRBD1; abundance: few; v_gene: TRBV29-1; j_gene: TRBJ2-4; CDR3aa: CSVGTGGKVKNIQYF; CDR3nt: TGCAGCGTAGGGACAGGGGGCAAGGTCAAAAACATTCAGTACTTC
d_gene: TRBD1; abundance: .; v_gene: TRBV28; j_gene: TRBJ1-1; CDR3aa: CASSLLGQEAFF; CDR3nt: TGTGCCAGCAGTTTATTGGGACAGGAAGCTTTCTTT
d_gene: TRBD1; abundance: .; v_gene: TRBV7-9; j_gene: TRBJ1-1; CDR3aa: CASSLPGTGNTEAFF; CDR3nt: TGTGCCAGCAGCCTTCCAGGGACAGGGAACACTGAAGCTTTCTTT
d_gene: .; abundance: once; v_gene: TRBV6-2/TRBV6-3; j_gene: TRBJ2-1; CDR3aa: CASSPRQTYNEQFF; CDR3nt: TGTGCCAGCAGTCCAAGACAGACATACAATGAGCAGTTCTTC
d_gene: TRBD1; abundance: .; v_gene: TRBV5-5; j_gene: TRBJ2-7; CDR3aa: CASSLTGGYEQYF; CDR3nt: TGTGCCAGCAGCTTGACAGGGGGCTACGAGCAGTACTTC
d_gene: .; abundance: .; v_gene: TRBV6-5; j_gene: TRBJ2-1; CDR3aa: CASSYSLRGINEQFF; CDR3nt: TGTGCCAGTAGTTACTCGCTAAGGGGGATCAATGAGCAGTTCTTC
d_gene: .; abundance: once; v_gene: TRBV6-1; j_gene: TRBJ1-3; CDR3aa: CASSEQGGNTIYF; CDR3nt: TGTGCCAGCAGTGAGCAGGGGGGAAACACCATATATTTT
d_gene: .; abundance: .; v_gene: TRBV29-1; j_gene: TRBJ1-2; CDR3aa: CSVETGNYGYTF; CDR3nt: TGCAGCGTTGAGACAGGCAACTATGGCTACACCTTC
d_gene: .; abundance: .; v_gene: TRBV29-1; j_gene: TRBJ2-2; CDR3aa: CSVEGNTGELFF; CDR3nt: TGCAGCGTTGAAGGGAACACCGGGGAGCTGTTTTTT
d_gene: TRBD2; abundance: once; v_gene: TRBV3-1/TRBV3-2; j_gene: TRBJ2-2; CDR3aa: CASSQVWASGRPNTGELFF; CDR3nt: TGTGCCAGCAGCCAAGTATGGGCTAGCGGGAGGCCGAACACCGGGGAGCTGTTTTTT
d_gene: .; abundance: .; v_gene: TRBV7-2; j_gene: TRBJ2-7; CDR3aa: CASSPRQVTYEQYF; CDR3nt: TGTGCCAGCAGCCCCCGACAGGTTACCTACGAGCAGTACTTC
d_gene: TRBD2; abundance: .; v_gene: TRBV2; j_gene: TRBJ2-2; CDR3aa: CASREAGGPFGELFF; CDR3nt: TGTGCCAGCAGGGAAGCGGGGGGGCCGTTCGGGGAGCTGTTTTTT
d_gene: .; abundance: .; v_gene: TRBV7-9; j_gene: TRBJ1-5; CDR3aa: CASSSHRSNQPQHF; CDR3nt: TGTGCCAGCAGCTCCCACAGAAGCAATCAGCCCCAGCATTTT
d_gene: .; abundance: .; v_gene: TRBV6-6; j_gene: TRBJ2-7; CDR3aa: CASSYGTTPSYEQYF; CDR3nt: TGTGCCAGCAGTTACGGGACAACCCCCTCCTACGAGCAGTACTTC
d_gene: .; abundance: .; v_gene: TRBV4-2; j_gene: TRBJ1-2; CDR3aa: CASTQGVGNGYTF; CDR3nt: TGTGCCAGCACCCAAGGGGTGGGGAATGGCTACACCTTC
d_gene: .; abundance: .; v_gene: TRBV10-3; j_gene: TRBJ2-2; CDR3aa: CAISEIQAANTGELFF; CDR3nt: TGTGCCATCAGTGAGATACAGGCGGCGAACACCGGGGAGCTGTTTTTT
d_gene: TRBD1; abundance: .; v_gene: TRBV19; j_gene: TRBJ2-7; CDR3aa: CASSISQGAYEQYF; CDR3nt: TGTGCCAGTAGTATATCACAGGGGGCGTACGAGCAGTACTTC
d_gene: .; abundance: .; v_gene: TRBV6-4; j_gene: TRBJ1-1; CDR3aa: CASSHGPNHTEAFF; CDR3nt: TGTGCCAGCAGTCACGGACCGAACCACACTGAAGCTTTCTTT
d_gene: .; abundance: .; v_gene: TRBV18; j_gene: TRBJ1-5; CDR3aa: CASSGQDNQPQHF; CDR3nt: TGTGCCAGCTCAGGGCAGGACAATCAGCCCCAGCATTTT
d_gene: .; abundance: .; v_gene: TRBV2; j_gene: TRBJ2-3; CDR3aa: CASSTQGLSTDTQYF; CDR3nt: TGTGCCAGCAGTACACAGGGATTGAGTACAGATACGCAGTATTTT
d_gene: .; abundance: .; v_gene: TRBV5-6; j_gene: TRBJ1-1; CDR3aa: CASSWRQLEAFF; CDR3nt: TGTGCCAGCAGCTGGAGGCAACTTGAAGCTTTCTTT
d_gene: .; abundance: .; v_gene: TRBV7-9; j_gene: TRBJ2-3; CDR3aa: CASSLGTQDTDTQYF; CDR3nt: TGTGCCAGCAGCTTAGGGACACAAGATACAGATACGCAGTATTTT
d_gene: TRBD1; abundance: .; v_gene: TRBV15; j_gene: TRBJ2-7; CDR3aa: CATSERGLGEQYF; CDR3nt: TGTGCCACCAGCGAGAGGGGGCTGGGGGAGCAGTACTTC
d_gene: .; abundance: .; v_gene: TRBV18; j_gene: TRBJ1-5; CDR3aa: CASSPGQNQPQHF; CDR3nt: TGTGCCAGCTCACCGGGTCAAAATCAGCCCCAGCATTTT
d_gene: TRBD1; abundance: .; v_gene: TRBV12-5; j_gene: TRBJ2-3; CDR3aa: CASGRTGGVADTQYF; CDR3nt: TGTGCTAGTGGGCGGACAGGGGGCGTCGCAGATACGCAGTATTTT